Listed here are 28 T cell receptor beta chains from one sample, sequenced in a study of blood T cell repertoires in COVID-19. Here immunoSEQ multiplex PCR was the method, and the copy in TCRdb shows in-frame clones only, minus some. The sample holds about 150,000 clones, 84% seen once. Specimen: peripheral blood. These receptors came from a woman aged 45-60 years with acute or convalescent COVID-19.

This clone was seen a handful of times. V gene TRBV4-1 combines with J gene TRBJ1-1; D remains ambiguous. Looked up from germline, CDR1 is MGHRA and CDR2 is YSYEKL. V lost 3 bases and J lost 5, with 10 bases in between. The CDR3 loop spans 13 amino acids. CDR3 in amino acids: CASSQERDTEAFF. The CDR3 DNA follows: TGCGCCAGCAGCCAGGAGAGGGATACTGAAGCTTTCTTT.

The chain couples TRBV7-2 to TRBJ2-7; 8 nucleotides match TRBD2. CDR1 is SGHTA and CDR2 is FQGNSA in the germline V gene. CDR3 length: 15 amino acids. Trimming at V came to 5 bases and at J to 2 bases, leaving 8 bases not matched to a gene. The CDR3 here is CASSPIPAGAYEQYF. Written as DNA, the CDR3 is TGTGCCAGCAGCCCCATCCCAGCGGGAGCCTACGAGCAGTACTTC.

The genes are TRBV5-1 and TRBJ1-2, with D perhaps matching TRBD1 (6 bases). V lost 0 bases to trimming and J lost 5 bases, with 11 bases between them. In germline, CDR1 is SGHRS, CDR2 YFSETQ. The CDR3 extends over 14 amino acids. In nucleotides, the CDR3 is TGCGCCAGCAGCTTGGAGTCAGGGGCTTATGGCTACACCTTC. Translation gives CASSLESGAYGYTF.

The chain has TRBV27 and TRBJ1-1, with TRBD1 as a possible D gene (6 bases). Germline V CDR1 and CDR2: MNHEY, SMNVEV (reference sequence). Deletions cut 3 bases from V and 5 bases from J, with 16 bases between. The length of the CDR3 is 15 residues. The CDR3, as DNA: TGTGCCAGCAGTTTTATGGGGGCGGATTCGACTGAAGCTTTCTTT. Encoded protein: CASSFMGADSTEAFF.

The rearrangement links TRBV19 to TRBJ1-6, with 7 bases matching TRBD1. There are 14 residues in the CDR3. With V trimmed by 6 bases and J by 7 bases, 6 bases remained unmatched. The germline V gene encodes CDR1 LNHDA and CDR2 SQIVND (reference sequence). The DNA for the CDR3 is TGTGCCAGTAGGACGGGACAGCCCAATTCACCCCTCCACTTT. It specifies CASRTGQPNSPLHF. Looking up the rest from reference TRBV19 and TRBJ1-6 gives the full variable domain: DGGITQSPKYLFRKEGQNVTLSCEQNLNHDAMYWYRQDPGQGLRLIYYSQIVNDFQKGDIAEGYSVSREKKESFPLTVTSAQKNPTAFYLCASRTGQPNSPLHFGNGTRLTVT.

This rearrangement joins TRBV5-8 to TRBJ1-5; D not certain. The V end lost 6 bases, the J end lost 5 bases, and 15 bases lay between the germline ends. Germline V gene sequence: CDR1 SGHTS, CDR2 YDEGEE. The CDR3 consists of 14 residues. CDR3 nucleotide sequence: TGTGCCAGCACCCCCGTCGAGTTGTATCAGCCCCAGCATTTT. It encodes CASTPVELYQPQHF. The complete variable domain, with remaining parts taken from reference TRBV5-8 and TRBJ1-5, reads EAGVTQSPTHLIKTRGQQATLRCSPISGHTSVYWYQQALGLGLQFLLWYDEGEERNRGNFPPRFSGRQFPNYSSELNVNALELEDSALYLCASTPVELYQPQHFGDGTRLSIL.

The CDR3 DNA follows: TGTGCCAGCTCACCGACTAGCCAAGTTAGCGGCGAGCAGTACTTC. Its translation is CASSPTSQVSGEQYF. J is TRBJ2-7 and V is TRBV18; 7 bases line up with TRBD2. The junction had 11 bases not matched to a gene; V was cut back by 3 bases and J by 6 bases. This CDR3 has 15 amino acids. Germline V gene data show CDR1 as KGHSH and CDR2 as LQKENI.

The V and J genes are TRBV4-3 and TRBJ2-7; D gene ambiguous. Looked up from germline, CDR1 is LGHNA and CDR2 is YSLEER. Trimming took 0 bases from V and 0 from J, leaving 6 bases between them. The CDR3 runs to 14 residues. The CDR3 DNA follows: TGCGCCAGCAGCCAAGATTTAGACTCCTACGAGCAGTACTTC. It is translated as CASSQDLDSYEQYF.

This clone was picked up one time. The chain uses TRBV7-8 and TRBJ2-2, with TRBD1 matching over 9 bases. This CDR3 is 15 amino acids long. J gave up 6 bases and V 5 bases, and 7 bases lay outside the gene matches. CDR1 is SGHVS, CDR2 FQNEAQ, per germline. CDR3 region: CASSEPTGGPGELFF. The CDR3 DNA reads TGTGCCAGCAGCGAGCCGACAGGGGGTCCCGGGGAGCTGTTTTTT. Using reference TRBV7-8 and TRBJ2-2 for the parts outside the CDR3, the full variable domain is GAGVSQSPRYKVAKRGQDVALRCDPISGHVSLFWYQQALGQGPEFLTYFQNEAQLDKSGLPSDRFFAERPEGSVSTLKIQRTQQEDSAVYLCASSEPTGGPGELFFGEGSRLTVL.

This clone was seen only once. V and J are TRBV27 and TRBJ2-5, with no clear D. V was trimmed by 5 bases and J by 2 bases, leaving 18 bases between them. This CDR3 is 16 amino acids long. CDR1 and CDR2 from the germline V gene are MNHEY and SMNVEV (reference sequence). CDR3 sequence (DNA): TGTGCCAGCAGTCCCTCCCCCAGAGGCTCTCAAGAGACCCAGTACTTC. Amino acids: CASSPSPRGSQETQYF.

The gene calls are TRBV7-3 and TRBJ2-1, with 7 bases aligning to TRBD2. Germline-derived CDR1 and CDR2 are SGHTA and FQGTGA. Trimming at V came to 5 bases and at J to 5 bases, leaving 6 bases not matched to a gene. The CDR3 has 14 residues. For the CDR3, the DNA is TGTGCCAGCAGCCCAAGGACTAGTCACAATGAGCAGTTCTTC. It codes for CASSPRTSHNEQFF.

In its sample, this clone was seen a few times. In DNA form, the CDR3 reads TGCGCCAGCAGCCAAGAAGCTGGCGCGGGGGAAGAGACCCAGTACTTC. Amino acid sequence: CASSQEAGAGEETQYF. The chain is built from TRBV4-3 and TRBJ2-5; 7 nucleotides align to TRBD2. The V and J ends lost 0 bases and 3 bases, in that order; junction bases with no gene match: 7. Looked up from germline, CDR1 is LGHNA and CDR2 is YSLEER. There are 16 residues in the CDR3.

DNA of the CDR3: TGTGCCAGCTCAACCATGCGAGGAAATAACTATGGCTACACCTTC. The encoded protein is CASSTMRGNNYGYTF. The gene calls are TRBV19 and TRBJ1-2; D unclear. In germline, CDR1 is LNHDA, CDR2 SQIVND (reference sequence). The CDR3 sequence is 15 residues long. Trimming took off 9 bases at V and 1 base at J, with 18 bases between the two ends.

In this sample, this clone turned up once. This chain joins TRBV9 and TRBJ2-3, with 10 positions matching TRBD2. The V and J ends lost 0 bases and 4 bases, in that order; junction bases with no gene match: 2. CDR1 and CDR2 (germline): SGDLS, YYNGEE. The CDR3 has 15 amino acids. CDR3 DNA sequence: TGTGCCAGCAGCGTAGAAGCGGGAGGGGCAGATACGCAGTATTTT. This sequence encodes CASSVEAGGADTQYF.

There are a few counts of this clone. The gene calls are TRBV4-2 and TRBJ1-5; D is uncertain. Germline V gene data show CDR1 as LGHNA and CDR2 as YNFKEQ. The CDR3 has 13 amino acids. Deletions cut 0 bases from V and 6 bases from J, with 6 bases between. The CDR3 sequence: CASSQDGSQPQHF. CDR3 sequence (DNA): TGTGCCAGCAGCCAAGATGGGAGTCAGCCCCAGCATTTT.

The CDR3 bases are TGTGCCAGCAGCCGCCACAGGGGGCGCTTCCACGAGCAGTACTTC. This gives the protein CASSRHRGRFHEQYF. The chain recombines TRBV3-1 (or the pseudogene TRBV3-2) with TRBJ2-7, with TRBD1 matching over 9 bases. The V gene end was trimmed by 4 bases and the J gene end by 5 bases; junction bases not matched to a gene: 9. CDR3 length equals 15 residues. The germline CDR1 and CDR2 sequences are LGHDT and YNNKEL (reference sequence).

This clone has a single count. The genes are TRBV5-6 and TRBJ2-1; tentatively, D is TRBD1 (5 bases). Per germline, CDR1 SGHDT and CDR2 YYEEEE. The V end lost 1 base, the J end lost 6 bases, and 8 bases lay between the germline ends. The CDR3 sequence is 13 residues long. The CDR3 sequence is CASSLTGFNEQFF. The CDR3, as DNA: TGTGCCAGCAGCTTGACAGGTTTCAATGAGCAGTTCTTC.

This clone was counted a single time. The V gene is TRBV27, the J gene TRBJ1-2; a weak D match, TRBD1 (6 bases). Trimming removed 6 bases from V and 11 bases from J, with 19 bases in between. This CDR3 is built from 13 residues. Germline CDR1 is MNHEY and CDR2 is SMNVEV (reference sequence). The CDR3 spells CASRPSGGLSYTF. Here the CDR3 DNA reads TGTGCCAGCAGGCCATCGGGGGGCCTATCTTACACCTTC.

The chain uses TRBV3-1 (or the pseudogene TRBV3-2) and TRBJ2-3; D gene uncertain. CDR1 and CDR2 from the germline V gene are LGHDT and YNNKEL (reference sequence). This CDR3 has 16 amino acids. Trimming removed 0 bases from V and 2 bases from J, with 12 bases in between. CDR3 in amino acids: CASSQDGVAATDTQYF. CDR3 nucleotides: TGTGCCAGCAGCCAAGATGGAGTCGCTGCCACAGATACGCAGTATTTT.

The gene calls are TRBV18 and TRBJ2-1; D is unclear. CDR1 and CDR2 from the germline V gene are KGHSH and LQKENI. The CDR3 is made up of 11 amino acids. With 3 bases removed from V and 5 bases from J, the gap between germline ends came to 2 bases. The CDR3 is CASSPNNEQFF. In DNA form, the CDR3 reads TGTGCCAGCTCACCCAACAATGAGCAGTTCTTC.

The chain recombines TRBV4-1 with TRBJ1-1, with TRBD1 as a possible D gene (6 bases). The CDR3 has 13 amino acids. Trimming pared 4 bases from V and 1 base from J, leaving 7 bases between. The germline V gene encodes CDR1 MGHRA and CDR2 YSYEKL. This CDR3 reads CASSLTGNTEAFF. The CDR3 DNA sequence: TGCGCCAGCAGCCTGACAGGGAACACTGAAGCTTTCTTT.

This clone was seen a handful of times. This chain joins TRBV7-9 and TRBJ2-5; 11 nucleotides align to TRBD2. The V gene's germline CDR1 is SEHNR and CDR2 FQNEAQ (reference sequence). J lost 4 bases, V lost 5 bases, and 3 bases had no gene match. The CDR3 totals 14 residues. The CDR3 region is CASSTGTSGETQYF. The CDR3 DNA reads as TGTGCCAGCAGCACCGGGACTAGCGGAGAGACCCAGTACTTC.

The CDR3 DNA reads as TGTGCCACCAGTGAAGGAGGAAGCCCCACCCAAGAGACCCAGTACTTC. Its translation is CATSEGGSPTQETQYF. The J gene is TRBJ2-5, the V gene TRBV24-1, with D maybe TRBD2 (5 bases). The germline V gene has CDR1 KGHDR and CDR2 SFDVKD. Between the trimmed V and J ends, which lost 4 bases and 1 base, there was a span of 15 bases. The CDR3 loop spans 16 amino acids.

This clone appeared once. The rearrangement links TRBV28 to TRBJ1-2, with 8 bases fitting TRBD1. The CDR3 spans 15 residues. Per germline, CDR1 MDHEN and CDR2 SYDVKM. With 10 bases clipped from V and 4 bases from J, the junction kept 14 bases outside the gene matches. This CDR3 reads CATPSSDRVGYGYTF. The CDR3 coding sequence is TGTGCCACCCCCTCCTCGGACAGGGTGGGCTATGGCTACACCTTC.

This clone has only a few counts. This sequence joins TRBV3-1 (or the pseudogene TRBV3-2) and TRBJ2-7, with TRBD2 identical over 8 bases. The CDR3 has 12 residues. Germline trimming cut 8 bases from V and 6 bases from J; bases unmatched to any gene: 6. Germline loops: CDR1 LGHDT, CDR2 YNNKEL (reference sequence). CDR3 coding DNA: TGTGCCAGCGGGACTAGACGGAGCGAGCAGTACTTC. Translation: CASGTRRSEQYF.

The chain recombines TRBV6-5 with TRBJ1-3; unclear D gene. Germline values: CDR1 MNHEY, CDR2 SVGAGI. The CDR3 totals 15 residues. Between the trimmed V and J ends, which lost 7 bases and 2 bases, there was a span of 15 bases. The CDR3 nucleotides are TGTGCCAGCACCCACGGCGGGGATCCTGGAAACACCATATATTTT. Translating it yields CASTHGGDPGNTIYF.

The chain carries TRBV4-3 and TRBJ1-1; 7 bases agree with TRBD1. CDR3 length: 16 amino acids. J lost 0 bases, V lost 4 bases, and 8 bases had no gene match. Germline V CDR1 and CDR2: LGHNA, YSLEER. CDR3 sequence: CASSPWDSRMNTEAFF. CDR3 in DNA: TGCGCCAGCAGCCCTTGGGACAGCCGTATGAACACTGAAGCTTTCTTT.

The chain carries TRBV4-2 and TRBJ2-7; possible D gene TRBD1, 5 bases. CDR1 is LGHNA and CDR2 is YNFKEQ in the germline V gene. CDR3 length equals 14 residues. Trimming removed 1 base from V and 5 bases from J, with 12 bases in between. CDR3 residues: CASSQVGDPHEQYF. CDR3 sequence (DNA): TGTGCCAGCAGCCAAGTAGGGGATCCCCACGAGCAGTACTTC.